The entry below describes one T cell receptor (beta chain). The antigen it recognizes is unknown. No base qualities exist here, and no much larger clone lies one base off it. This entry comes from a study of cytomegalovirus exposure and HLA in healthy donors (dated by TCRdb to between 2016 and 2019). Some background on the complete study: According to an earlier analysis of several hundred of the donors, about 179 million T cells yielded some 120 million unique TCR beta sequences and approximately 280 Gb of sequence data. A separate validation cohort of roughly 130 different subjects was used in addition to the roughly 670-subject first cohort. In the later analysis, no new phenotypic data were used to find candidate immune exposures; instead, reliance was placed on TCR beta sequences and their occurrence across donors. Using immunosequencing, the study profiled T cell repertoires from fewer than 700 subjects and related those repertoires to cytomegalovirus serostatus. Among about 410 genotyped donors of the cohort, an average of around 240,000 unique TCR beta nucleotide sequences was sequenced per donor, of which about 19% were non-productive. Genome-wide SNP genotypes for about 65% of the 666 donors were used in a later genetic analysis, which treated that subset as a discovery cohort. In an earlier analysis of 500 to 650 of the donors, high-throughput TCR beta sequencing was used to judge whether each TCR beta V gene segment behaved as functional or pseudogenic. Because of strong linkage in the cohort, 5 or 6 DR-DQ haplotypes were treated as single units for association and clustering. A later analysis re-examined previously published TCR beta repertoires from 500 to 700 donors and added high-resolution HLA genotyping to investigate patterns of TCR occurrence. The study aimed to test whether cataloging public T cell receptors could reveal signatures of past pathogen exposure. Donor age, sex, ethnicity and CMV serostatus were collected together with the repertoire data. Roughly 300 gigabases of sequencing data and tens of millions of unique TCR sequences made up an early release that covered fewer than 650 HLA-typed donors. Among the approximately 400 genotyped donors, around 81% belonged to the genetic ancestry cluster associated with self-reported Caucasian donors. Typing coverage varied by locus: roughly 620-640 donors for A, B, C, DRB1 and DQB1; approximately 560 for DQA1; about 570 for DPA1; about 450 for DPB1. To predict cytomegalovirus infection status, the study brought together high-throughput TCR immunosequencing, statistical association of individual TCRs with disease status, and machine learning. Both class I and class II loci were covered by HLA typing, at four-digit resolution. All discovery cohort repertoires had been generated using a single sequencing platform.

In total, roughly 670 healthy bone marrow donors made up the cohort. At the time of sampling, all cohort members were nominally healthy, though unrecorded immune exposures were likely present. The donor tested CMV seronegative, placing the donor among the roughly 350 seronegative members of the cohort. Each donor provided a peripheral blood sample, and peripheral blood mononuclear cells were used for TCR beta sequencing. The Qiagen DNeasy Blood Extraction Kit was used to extract genomic DNA from the blood cell samples. The investigation overall reported the following: Strong co-occurrence of HLA alleles, especially DR and DQ, made assigning TCR associations to individual alleles difficult. A further reported finding was that TCR beta sequences accurately predicted the HLA-A and HLA-B alleles for most subjects in the first cohort. Across donors, most TCR sequences were observed very rarely, whereas some public TCRs were present in many individuals. A cluster of highly shared sequence variants was judged likely to represent a technical artifact of the sequencing pipeline. An association between a missense DCLRE1C variant and V-gene and J-gene trimming of TCR beta chains was found in a later genetic analysis and replicated in an independent cohort. Three of the identified cytomegalovirus-associated TCR beta chains were confirmed in vitro to be specific for cytomegalovirus antigens. A later analysis reported that several top co-occurrence clusters appeared linked to parvovirus B19, influenza, CMV and Epstein-Barr virus. CMV serostatus was the only immune exposure information available for the cohort. The presence/absence analyses assumed that sequencing depth was roughly uniform across donors, and that assumption may not be true. A total of 150 to 200 TCR beta chains were listed by the study as associated with cytomegalovirus. Because counts were too low, roughly 16 rarely observed V segments, including chromosome 9 orphons, were excluded from the earlier analysis of under 650 of the donors. In a later analysis, HLA-associated TCR beta chains showed more clonal expansion and lower generation probabilities than non-associated chains that were equally common. According to the authors, the approach could potentially be generalized to other disease states and immunological phenotypes. Because some donors lacked HLA typing at each locus, the association tests relied only on the typed subset. Linkage disequilibrium might explain the correlated functional status among segregating V segments, but an unknown experimental factor could not be excluded. A later analysis found that most CMV-associated TCR beta chains appeared HLA-restricted, with HLA associations seemingly driven largely by CMV exposure. Cytomegalovirus status was reported to be diagnosed by the classifier with high specificity and sensitivity in both the original and validation cohorts. A later genetic analysis reported fewer N-insertions in productive TCRs among donors in an Asian-associated ancestry cluster than the approximately 670-donor mean. At a false discovery rate of 0.05, a later analysis linked under 20,000 TCR beta sequences to specific HLA alleles. In an earlier analysis of some 640 of the donors, most TCR beta V segments were observed in productive rearrangements about 90% or about 30% of the time, broadly matching IMGT annotations. Only TCR beta chains were sequenced in this cohort, and the absence of alpha or paired-chain data limited detectable features. A later analysis found that TCR association rates varied across HLA loci, with DRB1 alleles showing the most associated TCRs and HLA-C alleles the fewest.

The library was prepared using the immunoSEQ multiplex PCR assay. A mixture of 60 forward primers for TCR Vbeta segments and 13 reverse primers for TCR Jbeta segments was used in the multiplex PCR. A multiplex PCR assay on genomic DNA amplified the CDR3 region of rearranged TCR beta genes. On the Illumina HiSeq System, the amplified TCR beta libraries were sequenced as 87-base-pair reads. The paper's processing steps were these. In a later analysis, some 80 million unique TCR beta chains were counted across the 500 to 700 repertoires, and approximately 9.9 million of these chains were shared by at least two donors. To remove PCR and sequencing errors, raw reads were error-corrected and collapsed into unique sequences using a nearest-neighbor algorithm that merged closely related sequences. V, D and J gene segments were assigned by aligning CDR3 sequences to IMGT reference sequences. For a sequence to be retained, at least a six-nucleotide match to both a V gene segment and a J gene segment was required. Rearrangements were called productive when the CDR3 lacked stop codons and stayed in frame with V and J; all others were non-productive. CDR3 was defined by IMGT convention, running from the second conserved V-encoded cysteine to the conserved J-encoded phenylalanine. In an earlier analysis of more than 550 of the donors, sequences lacking an unambiguous match to a single V gene segment were excluded. An earlier analysis of 550 to 650 of the donors classified V segments as functional when productive rearrangements were above 56.7% and as segregating when the standard deviation between donors was above 5%. To diagnose cytomegalovirus status from the catalog of TCR beta chain sequences, a statistical classification framework was built. In a later analysis, TCR nucleotide sequences were compared against IMGT/GENE-DB human TR gene sequences so that V and J genes could be assigned. Using the TCRdist pipeline, a later analysis assigned CDR3 sequences along with most-parsimonious VDJ recombination scenarios. In a later analysis, each TCR beta chain was defined by its CDR3 amino acid sequence together with its V-gene family, and reads lacking a unique V-gene family were excluded. A later analysis removed 550 to 650 highly shared, low-generation-probability nucleotide sequences to deal with suspected cross-contamination and a sequencing artifact. In a later analysis, a clonal expansion index for each public chain was calculated from normalized within-repertoire ranks of inferred template counts. Generation probabilities in a later analysis came from a VDJ recombination model fitted to out-of-frame rearrangements, and those results were checked against IGoR. In a later analysis, TCR-TCR, TCR-HLA and TCR-CMV co-occurrence was scored with hypergeometric tests, and a repertoire-size bias correction was applied to TCR pairs. In a later analysis, false discovery rates were estimated by permuting HLA or CMV assignments 20 times. In a later analysis, co-occurring TCRs were grouped using DBSCAN, and TCRdist sequence similarity was added for clustering within HLA-allele-positive subsets. Repertoires with fewer than 30,000 or more than 120,000 public chains were left out of co-occurrence clustering, as were five repertoires with anomalous nucleotide sharing. Entries here come from immuneACCESS through TCRdb and include only in-frame sequences with V and J called. Some clones fail to appear in such tables; in the studies checked, an unresolved V gene covers under half of the shortfall, and the cause of the remainder is unknown. Clone size and the V and J calls come from that table; the DNA yielded D and trimming. The sample contains about 200,000 clones, around three quarters of them found a single time. Of the sample, around 15% falls within the top ten clones.

The sequenced material came from PBMCs. The sequence was obtained from a man in his forties in good health and CMV-seronegative.

The DNA sequence is given as TGTGCCAGCAGTTCCGGGACAGGTCCCTATGGCTACACCTTC. Its protein product is CASSSGTGPYGYTF. The chain uses TRBV6-5 and TRBJ1-2; TRBD1 lines up with 8 middle nucleotides. The germline V gene supplies CDR1 MNHEY and CDR2 SVGAGI. Its CDR3 holds 14 amino acids, cysteine through phenylalanine. The kept DNA is CDR3 alone, 42 bases in frame from the first base. Compared with germline, V lacks 4 bases and J lacks 4 bases; bases without a gene match: 5.